The present entry profiles one T cell receptor (beta chain) with its context. Other nucleotide sequences in the sample specify the same CDR3. This specimen belongs to a study of cytomegalovirus exposure and HLA in healthy donors. The CDR3 length is 14 residues. Per the germline V gene, CDR1 is SGHRS and CDR2 is YFSETQ. V lost 4 bases to trimming and J lost 2 bases; unmatched junction nucleotides: 4. Data came from immunoSEQ multiplex PCR; TCRdb stores just in-frame clones and leaves some out. The sample lists 250,000 to 350,000 clones; roughly 86% were seen once. Sequencing was carried out using PBMCs. The chain employs TRBV5-1 and TRBJ2-3; 7 nucleotides agree with TRBD1. The sequence was collected from a man aged 25 to 40 in good health and CMV-seronegative. The CDR3 protein is CASSPGQNTDTQYF. CDR3 nucleotides: TGCGCCAGCAGCCCGGGACAGAACACAGATACGCAGTATTTT.